A selection of T cell receptor beta chains follows, all from one sample in a study of blood T cell repertoires in COVID-19. Libraries were prepared by immunoSEQ multiplex PCR; TCRdb keeps only in-frame clonotypes and omits some of them. The data hold more than 300,000 clones, with roughly nine tenths observed a single time. Specimen: peripheral blood. The receptors stem from a man aged 18 to 30 who had recovered from COVID-19. Each CDR3 is given with its conserved first and last residue. A D gene is named only where the DNA matches it firmly. Some rows have no size entry. The others give once, few or many, or a class for an expanded clone.

j_call v_call clone_size d_call cdr3_aa cdr3_nt
TRBJ2-5 TRBV6-5 once . CASSWERETEKTQYF TGTGCCAGCAGCTGGGAGAGGGAAACAGAAAAGACCCAGTACTTC
TRBJ1-1 TRBV6-2/TRBV6-3 . . CASSYGQGTEAFF TGTGCCAGCAGTTACGGACAAGGAACTGAAGCTTTCTTT
TRBJ1-1 TRBV7-2 . . CASSLGGSTFF TGTGCCAGCAGCTTAGGAGGGTCGACTTTCTTT
TRBJ1-2 TRBV21-1 . . CASSNMTGNGYTF TGTGCCAGCAGCAATATGACAGGGAATGGCTACACCTTC
TRBJ1-1 TRBV2 . TRBD1 CASSSRQGGYNTEAFF TGTGCCAGCAGTTCAAGACAGGGAGGTTACAACACTGAAGCTTTCTTT
TRBJ2-5 TRBV19 . . CASSKAQGGAETQYF TGTGCCAGTAGTAAGGCCCAGGGAGGCGCGGAGACCCAGTACTTC
TRBJ2-3 TRBV7-9 . . CASSLVGYQGAPTDTQYF TGTGCCAGCAGCTTAGTAGGCTACCAAGGGGCACCCACAGATACGCAGTATTTT
TRBJ2-1 TRBV24-1 . TRBD2 CATSAVTSDEQFF TGTGCCACCAGTGCGGTAACTAGCGATGAGCAGTTCTTC
TRBJ1-1 TRBV2 . TRBD1 CASSTGVKNTEAFF TGTGCCAGCAGTACAGGGGTGAAAAACACTGAAGCTTTCTTT
TRBJ1-1 TRBV4-2 . . CASSQVGGCTEAFF TGTGCCAGCAGCCAAGTGGGGGGTTGCACTGAAGCTTTCTTT
TRBJ1-3 TRBV4-2 once . CASSQDLSGSGNTIYF TGTGCCAGCAGCCAAGATCTATCGGGTTCTGGAAACACCATATATTTT
TRBJ2-7 TRBV2 . . CASSPLGGYEQYF TGTGCCAGCAGTCCCTTGGGAGGCTACGAGCAGTACTTC
TRBJ1-4 TRBV4-1 . . CASSQHRSTNEKLFF TGCGCCAGCAGCCAACACAGGTCAACTAATGAAAAACTGTTTTTT
TRBJ1-4 TRBV9 . . CASSAPSGVKLFF TGTGCCAGCAGCGCCCCCTCGGGTGTTAAACTGTTTTTT
TRBJ2-5 TRBV7-8 . . CASSLELGAGLGETQYF TGTGCCAGCAGCTTAGAGTTGGGGGCGGGCCTAGGGGAGACCCAGTACTTC
TRBJ1-4 TRBV25-1 . . CASSAIQGEKLFF TGTGCCAGCAGTGCCATACAGGGTGAAAAACTGTTTTTT
TRBJ1-2 TRBV5-6 . TRBD1 CASSSGQGVDGYTF TGTGCCAGCAGCTCGGGACAGGGGGTTGATGGCTACACCTTC
TRBJ1-2 TRBV5-4 . TRBD1 CASSLSGTAPVYGYTF TGTGCCAGCAGCCTCTCCGGGACAGCCCCAGTGTATGGCTACACCTTC
TRBJ1-1 TRBV7-9 . . CASSPPDRYEAFF TGTGCCAGCAGCCCCCCAGACAGATATGAAGCTTTCTTT
TRBJ2-3 TRBV9 many TRBD2 CASSASGSYTDTQYF TGTGCCAGCAGCGCTAGCGGGAGTTACACAGATACGCAGTATTTT
TRBJ2-7 TRBV27 . TRBD2 CASSKSGLAKLGQYF TGTGCCAGCAGTAAATCCGGACTAGCGAAATTAGGGCAGTACTTC
TRBJ2-3 TRBV6-5 . . CASTSAGLSTDTQYF TGTGCCAGCACCTCCGCCGGACTAAGCACAGATACGCAGTATTTT
TRBJ2-1 TRBV4-1 . . CASSQVGLLNEQFF TGCGCCAGCAGCCAAGTCGGACTGCTCAATGAGCAGTTCTTC
TRBJ1-4 TRBV14 . . CASSQGAVGEKLFF TGTGCCAGCAGCCAGGGGGCCGTAGGGGAAAAACTGTTTTTT
TRBJ1-2 TRBV5-1 . . CASSQISGRYGYTF TGCGCCAGCAGCCAAATATCGGGGAGGTATGGCTACACCTTC
TRBJ1-5 TRBV15 few . CATSSSRGSYQPQHF TGTGCCACCAGCAGCAGTCGGGGTAGTTATCAGCCCCAGCATTTT
TRBJ1-2 TRBV7-9 . TRBD1 CASRPTGGTYGYTF TGTGCCAGCAGACCGACAGGGGGGACTTATGGCTACACCTTC
TRBJ1-1 TRBV27 . . CASSLRGQGLFRQNTEAFF TGTGCCAGCAGTTTACGTGGGCAGGGTCTATTTAGGCAAAACACTGAAGCTTTCTTT
TRBJ1-2 TRBV24-1 once . CATSDQGSSKGYTF TGTGCCACCAGTGATCAGGGCAGCTCTAAGGGCTACACCTTC
TRBJ2-1 TRBV24-1 . . CATSDPSPAKGYNEQFF TGTGCCACCAGTGACCCGTCACCGGCGAAGGGGTACAATGAGCAGTTCTTC
TRBJ2-1 TRBV19 . . CASSISSAPYNEQFF TGTGCCAGTAGTATTAGTAGTGCCCCCTACAATGAGCAGTTCTTC
TRBJ2-4 TRBV11-3 . . CASSLGPVSIGDIQYF TGTGCCAGCAGCTTAGGCCCTGTCAGCATAGGGGACATTCAGTACTTC
TRBJ2-5 TRBV2 . . CASSVQGRLGAETQYF TGTGCCAGCAGTGTTCAGGGGCGTCTGGGTGCGGAGACCCAGTACTTC
TRBJ2-3 TRBV4-1 . . CASSQETQPSTDTQYF TGCGCCAGCAGCCAAGAAACACAGCCTAGCACAGATACGCAGTATTTT
TRBJ1-6 TRBV9 . TRBD1 CASSPDRGRNSPLHF TGTGCCAGCAGCCCCGACAGGGGACGTAATTCACCCCTCCACTTT
TRBJ1-2 TRBV19 . . CASSIGPGGYTF TGTGCCAGTAGTATAGGGCCAGGAGGCTACACCTTC
TRBJ1-2 TRBV19 . . CASSTLTVLTNYGYTF TGTGCCAGTAGTACTCTGACAGTACTTACTAACTATGGCTACACCTTC
TRBJ2-1 TRBV7-2 . TRBD2 CASSSGLAGGLGNEQFF TGTGCCAGCAGCTCGGGACTAGCGGGAGGGTTGGGTAATGAGCAGTTCTTC
TRBJ2-7 TRBV18 . . CASSPLRDYEQYF TGTGCCAGCTCACCCCTCAGGGACTACGAGCAGTACTTC
TRBJ1-4 TRBV6-6 once TRBD1 CASSRRQGGNEKLFF TGTGCCAGCAGCCGCAGACAGGGCGGGAATGAAAAACTGTTTTTT
TRBJ2-2 TRBV19 . TRBD1 CASSIQGTGDTGELFF TGTGCCAGTAGTATTCAAGGGACAGGGGACACCGGGGAGCTGTTTTTT
TRBJ2-3 TRBV5-1 . . CASSSERGSDTQYF TGCGCCAGCAGCTCCGAAAGGGGGTCAGATACGCAGTATTTT
TRBJ1-2 TRBV29-1 . . CSVELGFGGYTF TGCAGCGTTGAATTGGGCTTTGGTGGCTACACCTTC
TRBJ2-5 TRBV4-2 . TRBD2 CASSQGVAGGQETQYF TGTGCCAGCAGCCAAGGGGTAGCGGGGGGGCAAGAGACCCAGTACTTC
TRBJ1-1 TRBV18 . . CASSPDGGALGTEAFF TGTGCCAGCTCACCTGATGGGGGGGCTTTGGGAACTGAAGCTTTCTTT
TRBJ2-3 TRBV29-1 . TRBD2 CSGGLSGADTQYF TGCAGCGGGGGACTTAGCGGGGCAGATACGCAGTATTTT
TRBJ2-7 TRBV30 . . CAWSVVGGAYEQYF TGTGCCTGGAGTGTAGTGGGGGGAGCCTACGAGCAGTACTTC
TRBJ2-7 TRBV2 . . CASMLAYEQYF TGTGCCAGCATGTTAGCCTACGAGCAGTACTTC
TRBJ2-7 TRBV19 . . CASSPRTPSYEQYF TGTGCCAGTAGTCCCCGAACTCCCTCCTACGAGCAGTACTTC
TRBJ1-5 TRBV4-1 . TRBD1 CASSQEDRGGNQPQHF TGCGCCAGCAGCCAAGAGGACAGGGGTGGTAATCAGCCCCAGCATTTT
TRBJ2-1 TRBV3-1/TRBV3-2 . TRBD2 CASSPGGGPRSNEQFF TGTGCCAGTTCCCCCGGGGGGGGGCCTAGGTCCAATGAGCAGTTCTTC
TRBJ2-7 TRBV6-2/TRBV6-3 . . CASSTEGEFYEQYF TGTGCCAGCAGCACCGAGGGGGAATTCTACGAGCAGTACTTC
TRBJ2-7 TRBV7-9 . TRBD2 CASSFGGGGNYEQYF TGTGCCAGCAGCTTCGGTGGGGGAGGGAACTACGAGCAGTACTTC
TRBJ1-1 TRBV20-1 . . CSATGNTEAFF TGCAGTGCTACCGGGAACACTGAAGCTTTCTTT